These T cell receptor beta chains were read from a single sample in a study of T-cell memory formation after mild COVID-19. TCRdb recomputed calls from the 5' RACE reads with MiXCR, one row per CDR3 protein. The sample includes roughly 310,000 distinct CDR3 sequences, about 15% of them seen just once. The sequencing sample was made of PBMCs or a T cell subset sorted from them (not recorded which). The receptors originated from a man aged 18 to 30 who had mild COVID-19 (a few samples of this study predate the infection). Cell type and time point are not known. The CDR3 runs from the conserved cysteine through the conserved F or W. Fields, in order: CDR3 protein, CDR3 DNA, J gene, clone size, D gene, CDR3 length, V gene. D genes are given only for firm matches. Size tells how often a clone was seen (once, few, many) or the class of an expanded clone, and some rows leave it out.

cdr3_aa: CASSAGQGNTEAFF
cdr3_nt: TGTGCCAGCAGCGCGGGACAGGGGAACACTGAAGCTTTCTTT
j_call: TRBJ1-1
clone_size: many
d_call: TRBD1
cdr3_length: 14
v_call: TRBV7-9

cdr3_aa: CSARSKQGDTEAFF
cdr3_nt: TGCAGTGCTAGAAGTAAACAGGGAGACACTGAAGCTTTCTTT
j_call: TRBJ1-1
clone_size: .
d_call: .
cdr3_length: 14
v_call: TRBV20-1

cdr3_aa: CATSDGGQGTAETQYF
cdr3_nt: TGTGCCACCAGTGATGGGGGACAGGGGACCGCGGAGACCCAGTACTTC
j_call: TRBJ2-5
clone_size: few
d_call: TRBD1
cdr3_length: 16
v_call: TRBV24-1

cdr3_aa: CASTQRGRLNEQFF
cdr3_nt: TGTGCCAGCACCCAAAGGGGGCGGCTCAATGAGCAGTTCTTC
j_call: TRBJ2-1
clone_size: few
d_call: TRBD1
cdr3_length: 14
v_call: TRBV7-2

cdr3_aa: CASSHPQGALETQYF
cdr3_nt: TGCGCCAGCAGCCACCCGCAGGGGGCCCTGGAGACCCAGTACTTC
j_call: TRBJ2-5
clone_size: .
d_call: TRBD1
cdr3_length: 15
v_call: TRBV4-1

cdr3_aa: CSARDRASGGADTQYF
cdr3_nt: TGCAGTGCTAGAGATCGGGCTAGCGGGGGGGCAGATACGCAGTATTTT
j_call: TRBJ2-3
clone_size: .
d_call: TRBD2
cdr3_length: 16
v_call: TRBV20-1

cdr3_aa: CASSQDLAGDYEQYF
cdr3_nt: TGTGCCAGCAGCCAAGATCTAGCGGGGGACTACGAGCAGTACTTC
j_call: TRBJ2-7
clone_size: .
d_call: TRBD2
cdr3_length: 15
v_call: TRBV4-2

cdr3_aa: CASSQDLAGGPDTQYF
cdr3_nt: TGTGCCAGCAGCCAGGATCTAGCGGGGGGGCCGGATACGCAGTATTTT
j_call: TRBJ2-3
clone_size: many
d_call: TRBD2
cdr3_length: 16
v_call: TRBV4-2

cdr3_aa: CASSSPQGPPQHF
cdr3_nt: TGTGCCAGCAGTTCTCCCCAGGGACCTCCCCAGCATTTT
j_call: TRBJ1-5
clone_size: few
d_call: .
cdr3_length: 13
v_call: TRBV28

cdr3_aa: CSARATGGRETQYF
cdr3_nt: TGCAGTGCTAGGGCCACGGGGGGCAGGGAGACCCAGTACTTC
j_call: TRBJ2-5
clone_size: .
d_call: .
cdr3_length: 14
v_call: TRBV20-1

cdr3_aa: CASSSTDTPETHYF
cdr3_nt: TGTGCCAGCAGCTCGACGGACACACCCGAGACCCATTACTTC
j_call: TRBJ2-5
clone_size: .
d_call: .
cdr3_length: 14
v_call: TRBV5-4

cdr3_aa: CAHMKIEGASGYTF
cdr3_nt: TGTGCCCACATGAAGATTGAGGGGGCTAGTGGCTACACCTTC
j_call: TRBJ1-2
clone_size: once
d_call: TRBD1
cdr3_length: 14
v_call: TRBV6-1

cdr3_aa: CASSLFSGGSGYTF
cdr3_nt: TGTGCCAGCAGTTTATTCAGTGGAGGGTCTGGCTACACCTTC
j_call: TRBJ1-2
clone_size: few
d_call: .
cdr3_length: 14
v_call: TRBV12-3/TRBV12-4

cdr3_aa: CASSPEGYQPQHF
cdr3_nt: TGTGCCAGCAGCCCAGAGGGGTATCAGCCCCAGCATTTT
j_call: TRBJ1-5
clone_size: few
d_call: .
cdr3_length: 13
v_call: TRBV11-2

cdr3_aa: CASSLITGTLSYGYTF
cdr3_nt: TGCGCCAGCAGCTTGATAACCGGGACACTCTCCTATGGCTACACCTTC
j_call: TRBJ1-2
clone_size: once
d_call: .
cdr3_length: 16
v_call: TRBV5-1

cdr3_aa: CAISDRLNTEAFF
cdr3_nt: TGTGCCATCAGTGACAGATTGAACACTGAAGCTTTCTTT
j_call: TRBJ1-1
clone_size: .
d_call: .
cdr3_length: 13
v_call: TRBV10-3

cdr3_aa: CASSDGRENEKLFF
cdr3_nt: TGTGCCAGCAGCGACGGACGGGAGAATGAAAAACTGTTTTTT
j_call: TRBJ1-4
clone_size: few
d_call: .
cdr3_length: 14
v_call: TRBV7-9

cdr3_aa: CASSPTGTVGEQFF
cdr3_nt: TGTGCCAGCAGCCCCACCGGGACAGTGGGTGAGCAGTTCTTC
j_call: TRBJ2-1
clone_size: many
d_call: TRBD1
cdr3_length: 14
v_call: TRBV7-2

cdr3_aa: CASSVASGGAGVTGELFF
cdr3_nt: TGTGCCAGCAGCGTAGCGAGCGGGGGGGCTGGGGTCACCGGGGAGCTGTTTTTT
j_call: TRBJ2-2
clone_size: .
d_call: TRBD2
cdr3_length: 18
v_call: TRBV9

cdr3_aa: CASRKNDGYGYTF
cdr3_nt: TGTGCCAGCAGGAAGAACGACGGGTATGGCTACACCTTC
j_call: TRBJ1-2
clone_size: many
d_call: .
cdr3_length: 13
v_call: TRBV9

cdr3_aa: CASSSFQDRLWGAQYF
cdr3_nt: TGTGCCAGCAGCTCCTTCCAGGACCGGCTGTGGGGGGCCCAGTACTTC
j_call: TRBJ2-5
clone_size: few
d_call: .
cdr3_length: 16
v_call: TRBV11-2

cdr3_aa: CASSLAPPTDTQYF
cdr3_nt: TGTGCCAGCAGCTTAGCGCCCCCCACAGATACGCAGTATTTT
j_call: TRBJ2-3
clone_size: many
d_call: .
cdr3_length: 14
v_call: TRBV7-6

cdr3_aa: CASSSGGSYNEQFF
cdr3_nt: TGTGCCAGCAGCAGCGGGGGTTCCTACAATGAGCAGTTCTTC
j_call: TRBJ2-1
clone_size: many
d_call: TRBD2
cdr3_length: 14
v_call: TRBV7-3

cdr3_aa: CAISDQGPQHF
cdr3_nt: TGTGCCATCAGTGATCAGGGGCCCCAGCATTTT
j_call: TRBJ1-5
clone_size: .
d_call: .
cdr3_length: 11
v_call: TRBV10-3

cdr3_aa: CASSPRFPGNTEAFF
cdr3_nt: TGTGCCAGCAGCCCACGGTTTCCGGGGAACACTGAAGCTTTCTTT
j_call: TRBJ1-1
clone_size: .
d_call: .
cdr3_length: 15
v_call: TRBV6-6

cdr3_aa: CASSSPGGGPREQFF
cdr3_nt: TGTGCCAGCAGCTCGCCTGGGGGGGGCCCCCGGGAGCAGTTCTTC
j_call: TRBJ2-1
clone_size: .
d_call: .
cdr3_length: 15
v_call: TRBV7-3

cdr3_aa: CASSLGDRGRTNTGELFF
cdr3_nt: TGTGCCAGCAGCTTAGGGGACAGGGGACGAACGAACACCGGGGAGCTGTTTTTT
j_call: TRBJ2-2
clone_size: few
d_call: TRBD1
cdr3_length: 18
v_call: TRBV11-2

cdr3_aa: CASSSHGGGGASDTQYF
cdr3_nt: TGCGCCAGCAGCTCCCACGGGGGGGGCGGGGCCTCAGATACGCAGTATTTT
j_call: TRBJ2-3
clone_size: .
d_call: TRBD2
cdr3_length: 17
v_call: TRBV5-1

cdr3_aa: CSARDRGPTEAFF
cdr3_nt: TGCAGTGCCAGGGACAGGGGTCCCACTGAAGCTTTCTTT
j_call: TRBJ1-1
clone_size: .
d_call: TRBD1
cdr3_length: 13
v_call: TRBV20-1

cdr3_aa: CASSQLQGTGELFF
cdr3_nt: TGCGCCAGCAGCCAATTACAGGGAACCGGGGAGCTGTTTTTT
j_call: TRBJ2-2
clone_size: many
d_call: .
cdr3_length: 14
v_call: TRBV4-1

cdr3_aa: CASSQGGGANTGELFF
cdr3_nt: TGCGCCAGCAGCCAGGGAGGGGGCGCGAACACCGGGGAGCTGTTTTTT
j_call: TRBJ2-2
clone_size: .
d_call: .
cdr3_length: 16
v_call: TRBV5-1

cdr3_aa: CAIRPAGGDTGELFF
cdr3_nt: TGTGCCATCAGGCCAGCGGGGGGAGACACCGGGGAGCTGTTTTTT
j_call: TRBJ2-2
clone_size: .
d_call: TRBD2
cdr3_length: 15
v_call: TRBV10-3

cdr3_aa: CASSPGTYTDTQYF
cdr3_nt: TGTGCCAGCAGCCCCGGGACGTACACAGATACGCAGTATTTT
j_call: TRBJ2-3
clone_size: .
d_call: .
cdr3_length: 14
v_call: TRBV5-5

cdr3_aa: CASSFRTSDSTDTQYF
cdr3_nt: TGTGCCAGCAGCTTCCGGACCAGCGACAGCACAGATACGCAGTATTTT
j_call: TRBJ2-3
clone_size: .
d_call: .
cdr3_length: 16
v_call: TRBV7-9

cdr3_aa: CASRGKSTEAFF
cdr3_nt: TGTGCCAGCCGGGGAAAAAGCACTGAAGCTTTCTTT
j_call: TRBJ1-1
clone_size: few
d_call: .
cdr3_length: 12
v_call: TRBV7-8

cdr3_aa: CASSLNLGDSYEQYF
cdr3_nt: TGTGCCAGCAGCTTAAATTTAGGGGACTCCTACGAGCAGTACTTC
j_call: TRBJ2-7
clone_size: few
d_call: .
cdr3_length: 15
v_call: TRBV7-6

cdr3_aa: CASVGQGGREQYF
cdr3_nt: TGTGCTAGTGTGGGGCAGGGCGGGCGCGAGCAGTACTTC
j_call: TRBJ2-7
clone_size: .
d_call: .
cdr3_length: 13
v_call: TRBV12-5

cdr3_aa: CASSPLGRGTTDTQYF
cdr3_nt: TGTGCCAGCAGCCCCCTGGGGCGGGGGACCACAGATACGCAGTATTTT
j_call: TRBJ2-3
clone_size: .
d_call: TRBD2
cdr3_length: 16
v_call: TRBV7-9

cdr3_aa: CASSEYSSRDTQYF
cdr3_nt: TGTGCCAGCAGTGAATATTCCTCCCGGGATACGCAGTATTTT
j_call: TRBJ2-3
clone_size: few
d_call: .
cdr3_length: 14
v_call: TRBV2

cdr3_aa: CASSSQGADEKLFF
cdr3_nt: TGTGCCAGCAGCTCCCAGGGAGCGGATGAAAAACTGTTTTTT
j_call: TRBJ1-4
clone_size: few
d_call: .
cdr3_length: 14
v_call: TRBV5-6

cdr3_aa: CASRRQFNSNQPQHF
cdr3_nt: TGTGCCAGCAGACGACAGTTTAATAGCAATCAGCCCCAGCATTTT
j_call: TRBJ1-5
clone_size: few
d_call: .
cdr3_length: 15
v_call: TRBV6-6

cdr3_aa: CASSVRGRTDTQYF
cdr3_nt: TGTGCCAGCAGCGTCCGGGGGCGCACAGATACGCAGTATTTT
j_call: TRBJ2-3
clone_size: few
d_call: .
cdr3_length: 14
v_call: TRBV9

cdr3_aa: CASSYQGGTQYF
cdr3_nt: TGTGCCAGCAGTTACCAGGGAGGTACGCAGTATTTT
j_call: TRBJ2-3
clone_size: .
d_call: .
cdr3_length: 12
v_call: TRBV6-5

cdr3_aa: CASSPSGGWTDTQYF
cdr3_nt: TGTGCCAGCAGCCCGTCCGGGGGCTGGACAGATACGCAGTATTTT
j_call: TRBJ2-3
clone_size: .
d_call: .
cdr3_length: 15
v_call: TRBV3-1

cdr3_aa: CASSTGGGGSTDTQYF
cdr3_nt: TGTGCCAGCAGCACAGGGGGCGGGGGAAGCACAGATACGCAGTATTTT
j_call: TRBJ2-3
clone_size: few
d_call: TRBD1
cdr3_length: 16
v_call: TRBV11-2

cdr3_aa: CASSAAGLAGTDTQYF
cdr3_nt: TGTGCCAGCAGCGCGGCCGGACTAGCGGGCACAGATACGCAGTATTTT
j_call: TRBJ2-3
clone_size: few
d_call: TRBD2
cdr3_length: 16
v_call: TRBV9

cdr3_aa: CASSWPGVHEQYF
cdr3_nt: TGTGCCAGCAGTTGGCCAGGGGTCCACGAGCAGTACTTC
j_call: TRBJ2-7
clone_size: many
d_call: .
cdr3_length: 13
v_call: TRBV12-3/TRBV12-4

cdr3_aa: CASSLEFWGPGDTQYF
cdr3_nt: TGTGCCAGCAGCTTAGAGTTTTGGGGGCCGGGAGATACGCAGTATTTT
j_call: TRBJ2-3
clone_size: many
d_call: .
cdr3_length: 16
v_call: TRBV7-6

cdr3_aa: CASSQDWVNTEAFF
cdr3_nt: TGTGCCAGCAGCCAAGATTGGGTAAACACTGAAGCTTTCTTT
j_call: TRBJ1-1
clone_size: few
d_call: .
cdr3_length: 14
v_call: TRBV4-2

cdr3_aa: CSGGTDAYEQYF
cdr3_nt: TGCAGCGGGGGGACCGACGCCTACGAGCAGTACTTC
j_call: TRBJ2-7
clone_size: many
d_call: .
cdr3_length: 12
v_call: TRBV29-1